The 2 T cell receptor beta chains presented below share a single source sample, sequenced in a study of cytomegalovirus exposure and HLA in healthy donors. The PCR employed 60 Vbeta primers together with 13 Jbeta primers. Data came from immunoSEQ multiplex PCR; TCRdb stores just in-frame clones and leaves some out. The sample carries a few hundred thousand clones, under 80% recorded once. Sequenced material: PBMCs. The receptors were sampled from a young woman in good health and CMV-seronegative.

The V and J genes are TRBV5-1 and TRBJ1-2; no clear D gene. This CDR3 has 13 amino acids. Germline loops: CDR1 SGHRS, CDR2 YFSETQ. Trimming removed 3 bases from V and 3 bases from J, with 9 bases in between. The CDR3 DNA reads as TGCGCCAGCAGCTCCCTCGGGTACTATGGCTACACCTTC. Translation gives CASSSLGYYGYTF.

This clone was seen a few times. The rearrangement links TRBV30 to TRBJ2-2; TRBD1 might be the D (6 bases). Trimming took off 5 bases at V and 2 bases at J, with 12 bases between the two ends. CDR1 is GTSNPN and CDR2 is SVGIG in the germline V gene (reference sequence). CDR3 length: 14 amino acids. The CDR3 DNA reads as TGTGCCTGGGGACAGAGGAGTAACACCGGGGAGCTGTTTTTT. Residues: CAWGQRSNTGELFF. The full variable domain, rest sourced from reference TRBV30 and TRBJ2-2, is SQTIHQWPATLVQPVGSPLSLECTVEGTSNPNLYWYRQAAGRGLQLLFYSVGIGQISSEVPQNLSASRPQDRQFILSSKKLLLSDSGFYLCAWGQRSNTGELFFGEGSRLTVL.